This TCR beta chain appears in the sequencing data of a study of radiotherapy plus CTLA-4 blockade in lung cancer. Regarding the study as a whole: TCR clones from tumors expanded in blood after radiotherapy plus ipilimumab. Reports identified early blood T cell clone dynamics, with interferon-beta, as the best response predictor.

TCRdb's copy holds only in-frame clones and misses some; the assay was immunoSEQ multiplex PCR. Of about 26,000 clones in the sample, about 75% were seen once. V dropped 3 bases and J dropped 2; count of bases not matched to a gene: 12. Germline assignment: CDR1 SGHRS and CDR2 YFSETQ. The CDR3 is 17 residues long. This clone turned up a few times. Antigen specificity is unknown. This specimen consisted of peripheral blood, obtained from a patient treated with radiotherapy plus ipilimumab. The sequence was collected from a human donor with non-small cell lung cancer that progressed on radiotherapy plus ipilimumab. The chain employs TRBV5-1 and TRBJ2-3; 7 nucleotides agree with TRBD2. CDR3 loop: CASSWPVTAGSTDTQYF. The CDR3 DNA reads TGCGCCAGCAGCTGGCCCGTAACAGCGGGGTCCACAGATACGCAGTATTTT.